These 8 T cell receptor beta chains share one sample of origin, sequenced in a study of blood T cell repertoires in COVID-19. Profiling relied on immunoSEQ multiplex PCR, and the TCRdb table lists in-frame clones only, not all of them. There are under 85,000 clones in the sample; 65% to 90% occur only once, and 6.9% lies in the top ten. Source material: peripheral blood. Receptors were obtained from a man aged 25 to 40 with COVID-19, enrolled during active disease.

The V gene is TRBV30, the J gene TRBJ1-6, with 7 bases identical to TRBD1. Looked up from germline, CDR1 is GTSNPN and CDR2 is SVGIG (reference sequence). The CDR3 has 13 residues. V was clipped by 2 bases and J by 7 bases; unmatched bases: 2. The CDR3 DNA sequence: TGTGCCTGGAGTCGGACAGGAAATTCACCCCTCCACTTT. This encodes CAWSRTGNSPLHF.

The gene calls are TRBV28 and TRBJ1-5, with 8 nucleotides matching TRBD1. The germline V gene encodes CDR1 MDHEN and CDR2 SYDVKM. This CDR3 comprises 16 residues. V lost 6 bases, J lost 7 bases, and 14 bases stayed unmatched. The CDR3 reads CASRAYRHRGEQPQHF. Here the CDR3 DNA reads TGTGCCAGCAGAGCCTATAGACACAGGGGGGAACAGCCCCAGCATTTT.

CDR3 loop: CASRTATGANVLTF. DNA for the CDR3: TGTGCCAGCAGGACAGCTACTGGGGCCAACGTCCTGACTTTC. The chain links TRBV28 to TRBJ2-6; D might be TRBD1 (5 bases). V lost 6 bases, J lost 2 bases, and 8 bases lay in between. The CDR3 runs 14 residues. The germline CDR1 and CDR2 sequences are MDHEN and SYDVKM. The whole variable domain, filled in from reference TRBV28 and TRBJ2-6, reads DVKVTQSSRYLVKRTGEKVFLECVQDMDHENMFWYRQDPGLGLRLIYFSYDVKMKEKGDIPEGYSVSREKKERFSLILESASTNQTSMYLCASRTATGANVLTFGAGSRLTVL.

The J gene is TRBJ1-3, the V gene TRBV10-3; 9 bases fit TRBD1. The V segment lost 5 bases and the J segment 2 bases; nucleotides outside the gene matches: 4. The CDR3 loop spans 15 amino acids. The germline V gene encodes CDR1 ENHRY and CDR2 SYGVKD. The CDR3 nucleotides are TGTGCCATCAGTCAACAGGGGGCTACTGGAAACACCATATATTTT. Its translation is CAISQQGATGNTIYF.

About this clone itself: Relative to the germline gene, one junction end is altered; a read error may explain this. CDR3 loop: CASSLGLAGTHF. The CDR3 region has the DNA TGTGCCAGCAGCCTGGGACTAGCGGGAACGCATTTT. V usage is TRBV12-3 or TRBV12-4 and J usage is TRBJ2-3; TRBD2 aligns across 13 bases. This CDR3 has 12 amino acids.

This chain uses TRBV5-4 with TRBJ2-1; 13 bases align to TRBD2. CDR1 is SGHNT, CDR2 YYREEE, per germline (reference sequence). The ends lost 4 bases at V and 6 bases at J; junction bases unmatched: 4. The CDR3 covers 15 residues. In nucleotides, the CDR3 is TGTGCCAGCAGCCTCCGGACTAGCGGGAGCAATGAGCAGTTCTTC. Translated, it gives CASSLRTSGSNEQFF.

The rearrangement uses TRBV5-1 and TRBJ2-7; 10 bases match TRBD2. The V segment lost 4 bases and the J segment 3 bases; nucleotides outside the gene matches: 10. Per germline, CDR1 SGHRS and CDR2 YFSETQ. The CDR3 loop spans 16 amino acids. The CDR3 is CASSLGVAGGLYEQYF. CDR3 sequence (DNA): TGCGCCAGCAGCCTCGGGGTAGCGGGAGGTCTCTACGAGCAGTACTTC.

This chain joins TRBV6-5 and TRBJ1-5, with D unclear. Germline lookup yields CDR1 MNHEY and CDR2 SVGAGI. V lost 6 bases and J lost 5, with 11 bases in between. This CDR3 has 13 residues. The CDR3 region is CASRPNRYQPQHF. DNA of the CDR3: TGTGCCAGCAGGCCTAACCGTTATCAGCCCCAGCATTTT.